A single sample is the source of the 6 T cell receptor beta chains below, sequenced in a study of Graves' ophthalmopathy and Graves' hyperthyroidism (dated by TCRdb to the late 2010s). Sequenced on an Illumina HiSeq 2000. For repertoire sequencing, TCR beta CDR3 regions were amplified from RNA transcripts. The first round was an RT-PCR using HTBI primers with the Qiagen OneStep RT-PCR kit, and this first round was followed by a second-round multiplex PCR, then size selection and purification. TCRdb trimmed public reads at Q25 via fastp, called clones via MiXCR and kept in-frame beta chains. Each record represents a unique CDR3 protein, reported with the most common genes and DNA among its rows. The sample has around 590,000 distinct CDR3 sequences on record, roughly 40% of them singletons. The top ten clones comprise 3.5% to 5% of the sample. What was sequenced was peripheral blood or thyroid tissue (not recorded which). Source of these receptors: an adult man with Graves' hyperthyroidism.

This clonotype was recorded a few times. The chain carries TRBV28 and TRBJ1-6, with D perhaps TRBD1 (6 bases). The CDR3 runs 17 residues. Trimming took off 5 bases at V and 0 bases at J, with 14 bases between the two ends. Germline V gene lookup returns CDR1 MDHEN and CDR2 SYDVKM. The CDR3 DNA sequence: TGTGCCAGCAGTCAAGACAGGACAAGCTCCTATAATTCACCCCTCCACTTT. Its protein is CASSQDRTSSYNSPLHF.

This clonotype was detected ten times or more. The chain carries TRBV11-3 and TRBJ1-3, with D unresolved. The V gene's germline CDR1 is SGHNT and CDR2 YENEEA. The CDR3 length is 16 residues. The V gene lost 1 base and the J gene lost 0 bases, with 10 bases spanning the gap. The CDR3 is CASSLGAGPSGNTIYF. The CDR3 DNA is TGTGCCAGCAGCTTAGGAGCCGGGCCCTCTGGAAACACCATATATTTT.

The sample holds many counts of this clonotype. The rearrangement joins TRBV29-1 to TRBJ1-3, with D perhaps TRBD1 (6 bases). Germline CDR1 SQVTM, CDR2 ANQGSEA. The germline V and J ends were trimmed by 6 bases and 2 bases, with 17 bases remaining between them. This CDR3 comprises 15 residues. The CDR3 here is CSVTILGGAGNTIYF. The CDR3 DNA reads TGCAGCGTCACCATTCTGGGGGGCGCTGGAAACACCATATATTTT.

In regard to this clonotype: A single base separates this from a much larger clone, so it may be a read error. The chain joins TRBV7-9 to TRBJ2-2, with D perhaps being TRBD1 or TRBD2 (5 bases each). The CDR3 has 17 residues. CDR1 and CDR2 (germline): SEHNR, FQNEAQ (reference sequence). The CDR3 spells CASSPGAGGSTNEKLLF. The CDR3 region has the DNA TGTGCCAGCAGCCCCGGGGCAGGCGGGTCAACTAATGAAAAACTGCTTTTT.

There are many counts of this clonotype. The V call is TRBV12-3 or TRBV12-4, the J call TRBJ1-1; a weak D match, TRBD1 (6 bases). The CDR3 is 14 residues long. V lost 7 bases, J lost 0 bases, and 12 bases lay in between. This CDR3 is CASTRGRMNTEAFF. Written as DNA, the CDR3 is TGTGCCAGCACTAGGGGGAGGATGAACACTGAAGCTTTCTTT.

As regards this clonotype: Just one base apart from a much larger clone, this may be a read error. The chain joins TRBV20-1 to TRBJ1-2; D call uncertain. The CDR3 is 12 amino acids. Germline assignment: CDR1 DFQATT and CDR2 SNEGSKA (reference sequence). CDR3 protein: CSVRVGEGGYTF. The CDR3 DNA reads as TGCAGTGTTAGAGTGGGTGAGGGAGGCTACACCTTC.